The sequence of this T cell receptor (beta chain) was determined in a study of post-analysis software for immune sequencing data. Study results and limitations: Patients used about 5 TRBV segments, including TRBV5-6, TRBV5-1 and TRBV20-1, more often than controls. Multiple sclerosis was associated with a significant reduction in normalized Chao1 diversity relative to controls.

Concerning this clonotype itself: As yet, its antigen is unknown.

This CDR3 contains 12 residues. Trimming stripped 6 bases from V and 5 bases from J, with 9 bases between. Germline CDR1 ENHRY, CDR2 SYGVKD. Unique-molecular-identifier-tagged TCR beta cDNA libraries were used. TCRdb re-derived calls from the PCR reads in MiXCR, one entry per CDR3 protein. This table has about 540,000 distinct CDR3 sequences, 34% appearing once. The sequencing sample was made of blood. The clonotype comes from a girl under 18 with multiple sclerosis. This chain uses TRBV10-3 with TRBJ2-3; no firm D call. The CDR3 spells CAISIGGDTQYF. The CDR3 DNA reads TGTGCCATCAGCATCGGCGGAGATACGCAGTATTTT.